This T cell receptor beta chain appears in the sequencing data of a study of early T cells in non-severe SARS-CoV-2 infection. Overall study: From unsorted whole blood, bulk RNA was sequenced, and the chains remained unpaired.

Broader study findings: VDJdb-based matching was biased toward anti-spike CD8 responses and missed private and CD4 specificities.

Attachment of unique molecular identifiers was made to individual cDNA molecules. TCRdb passed the 5' RACE reads through MiXCR, listing each CDR3 protein once. The sample lists fewer than 100,000 distinct CDR3 sequences; roughly an eighth were seen once. In the case of this clonotype: Its antigen is still unknown.

The sample taken for sequencing was whole blood. The clonotype originates from an adult who was a healthcare worker with PCR-confirmed SARS-CoV-2 infection or an uninfected control (not recorded which).

CDR3 coding DNA: TGTGCCAGCAGCCCCGGGTCAGATACGCAGTATTTT. The encoded protein is CASSPGSDTQYF. The rearrangement uses TRBV5-4 and TRBJ2-3; no firm D call. CDR3 size: 12 residues. The germline V and J ends were trimmed by 4 bases and 4 bases, with 7 bases remaining between them. Germline-derived CDR1 and CDR2 are SGHNT and YYREEE (reference sequence).